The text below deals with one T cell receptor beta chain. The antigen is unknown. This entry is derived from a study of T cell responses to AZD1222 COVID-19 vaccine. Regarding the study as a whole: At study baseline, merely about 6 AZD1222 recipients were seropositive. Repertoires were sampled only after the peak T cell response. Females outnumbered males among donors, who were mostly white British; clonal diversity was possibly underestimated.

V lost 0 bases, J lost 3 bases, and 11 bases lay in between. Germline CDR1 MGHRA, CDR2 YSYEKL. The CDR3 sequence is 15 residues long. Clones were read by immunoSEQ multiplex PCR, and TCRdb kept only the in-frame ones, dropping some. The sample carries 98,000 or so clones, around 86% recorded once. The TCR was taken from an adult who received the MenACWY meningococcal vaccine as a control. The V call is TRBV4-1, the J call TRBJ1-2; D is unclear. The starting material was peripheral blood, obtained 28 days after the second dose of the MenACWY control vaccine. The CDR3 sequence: CASSQEKAFDYGYTF. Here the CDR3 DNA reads TGCGCCAGCAGCCAAGAGAAAGCTTTCGACTATGGCTACACCTTC.